One sample yielded the 25 T cell receptor beta chains listed below, sequenced in a study of T-cell reconstitution after alpha-beta-depleted transplantation in children. Preparation of the TCRbeta library used unique molecular identifiers. One entry per CDR3 protein results from TCRdb running MiXCR on the PCR reads. Of around 600,000 distinct CDR3 sequences in the sample, about 23% are singletons; the top ten hold roughly an eighth. The source was PBMCs, mostly from graft donor cells, collected 360 days after TCRalphabeta/CD19-depleted stem cell transplant. These receptor sequences come from a boy less than two years old who had a stem cell transplant for acute myeloid leukemia, so the T cells may come from the graft donor.

A few counts support this clonotype. The chain has TRBV12-3 or TRBV12-4 and TRBJ2-7; D gene unclear. The CDR3 has 14 amino acids. V was pared by 0 bases and J by 6 bases, with 12 bases between. The CDR3 sequence is CASSLAGIKGEQYV. CDR3 bases: TGTGCCAGCAGTTTAGCAGGGATTAAGGGCGAGCAGTACGTC.

The chain joins TRBV29-1 to TRBJ2-3; 13 nucleotides match TRBD2. CDR1 is SQVTM and CDR2 is ANQGSEA in the germline V gene. Trimming removed 4 bases from V and 6 bases from J; junction bases left unmatched: 13. The CDR3 spans 17 residues. The CDR3: CSVVSTSGGIPTDTQYF. For the CDR3, the DNA is TGCAGCGTTGTCTCGACTAGCGGGGGGATTCCCACGGATACGCAGTATTTT.

This clonotype was found a few times. This chain connects TRBV11-2 to TRBJ2-3, with 9 bases that match TRBD2. The CDR3 has 19 amino acids. In germline, CDR1 is SGHAT, CDR2 FQNNGV. V was clipped by 4 bases and J by 2 bases; unmatched bases: 16. The CDR3 reads CASSSIVGSGGTITDTQYF. The CDR3 DNA reads as TGTGCCAGCAGCTCGATCGTGGGTAGCGGGGGAACTATCACAGATACGCAGTATTTT.

The chain uses TRBV6-1 and TRBJ2-7; D perhaps matches TRBD1 (6 bases). Germline CDR1 reads MNHNS; CDR2 reads SASEGT. The V end lost 6 bases, the J end lost 0 bases, and 15 bases lay between the germline ends. CDR3 length: 15 amino acids. DNA for the CDR3: TGTGCCAGCAGCAACAGGGTCAGGAGCTCCTACGAGCAGTACTTC. Protein product: CASSNRVRSSYEQYF.

This clonotype was seen more than once but under ten times. The chain carries TRBV5-1 and TRBJ2-3; D is unresolved. Germline-derived CDR1 and CDR2 are SGHRS and YFSETQ. This CDR3 spans 16 amino acids. V dropped 4 bases and J dropped 0 bases, with 15 bases sitting between them. The chain's CDR3 is CASSTRTQSSTDTQYF. DNA of the CDR3: TGCGCCAGCAGCACAAGGACCCAATCTAGCACAGATACGCAGTATTTT.

The rearrangement links TRBV12-3 or TRBV12-4 to TRBJ2-1, with a weak D call TRBD2 (7 bases). Trimming removed 3 bases from V and 2 bases from J, with 11 bases in between. The CDR3 is 15 residues long. CDR3 amino acids: CASSLGGPPYNEQFF. In DNA form, the CDR3 reads TGTGCCAGCAGTTTGGGGGGGCCTCCCTACAATGAGCAGTTCTTC.

This clonotype showed up just a few times. The J gene is TRBJ2-2, the V gene TRBV6-5; possible D gene TRBD1, 5 bases. The CDR3 has 15 amino acids. Germline V gene sequence: CDR1 MNHEY, CDR2 SVGAGI. Trimming took off 2 bases at V and 5 bases at J, with 12 bases between the two ends. The CDR3 DNA is TGTGCCAGCAGTTACGATATAAGGGGTACCGGGGAGCTGTTTTTT. Residues: CASSYDIRGTGELFF.

This clonotype was seen only a few times. V and J are TRBV20-1 and TRBJ2-2; tentative D call: TRBD2 (5 bases). V lost 1 base and J lost 6, with 9 bases in between. Looked up from germline, CDR1 is DFQATT and CDR2 is SNEGSKA (reference sequence). The CDR3 runs to 13 residues. DNA of the CDR3: TGCAGTGCTAGAGGAATCGGGGCCGGGGAGCTGTTTTTT. Translating gives CSARGIGAGELFF.

V is TRBV7-3 and J is TRBJ2-5; 8 bases match TRBD1. The germline CDR1 and CDR2 sequences are SGHTA and FQGTGA. This CDR3 is built from 15 residues. Trimming took 2 bases from V and 2 from J; bases not matched to a gene: 4. The CDR3 DNA reads as TGTGCCAGCAGCTTATCCGGACAGGGTCAAGAGACCCAGTACTTC. Translation gives CASSLSGQGQETQYF.

The table lists this clonotype with a few counts. The chain couples TRBV20-1 to TRBJ2-3; D is possibly TRBD1 (6 bases). Trimming took off 5 bases at V and 5 bases at J, with 14 bases between the two ends. The CDR3 covers 13 residues. Germline V gene lookup returns CDR1 DFQATT and CDR2 SNEGSKA (reference sequence). The CDR3 loop is CSASVGAGDTQYF. The CDR3 DNA is TGCAGTGCTTCCGTGGGGGCAGGAGATACGCAGTATTTT.

The V and J genes are TRBV5-6 and TRBJ1-1; D gene ambiguous. V was shortened by 1 base and J by 5 bases, with 9 bases between the two germline ends. Germline CDR1 and CDR2: SGHDT and YYEEEE. The CDR3 has 13 amino acids. CDR3 sequence (DNA): TGTGCCAGCAGCTTGTGGAAGAGGACTGAAGCTTTCTTT. Its protein product is CASSLWKRTEAFF.

This clonotype has ten or more counts. The V gene is TRBV12-3 or TRBV12-4, the J gene TRBJ1-4, with 10 bases matching TRBD1. This CDR3 is built from 16 residues. V shed 6 bases and J 7 bases; nucleotides not matched to a gene: 11. The CDR3 loop reads CASSPGQGRWGEKLFF. The CDR3 DNA follows: TGTGCCAGCAGCCCGGGACAGGGGAGGTGGGGTGAAAAACTGTTTTTT.

V usage is TRBV20-1 and J usage is TRBJ2-7; the D is unclear. CDR3 size: 13 residues. The V and J ends lost 4 bases and 2 bases respectively, with 12 bases between them. The germline V gene has CDR1 DFQATT and CDR2 SNEGSKA (reference sequence). CDR3 in amino acids: CSAMFGGTYEQYV. As DNA, the CDR3 is TGCAGTGCTATGTTTGGCGGTACCTACGAGCAGTACGTC.

At least ten counts were recorded for this clonotype. V usage is TRBV14 and J usage is TRBJ2-7; tentative D call: TRBD2 (5 bases). The length of the CDR3 is 19 residues. V was pared by 0 bases and J by 1 base, with 22 bases between. Germline CDR1 is SGHDN and CDR2 is FVKESK. CDR3 nucleotide sequence: TGTGCCAGCAGCCAAGATCGGGGTACGGGATGGAGCAAATCCTACGAGCAGTACGTC. Protein product: CASSQDRGTGWSKSYEQYV.

In this sample, this clonotype turned up many times. The chain combines TRBV2 with TRBJ2-7; maybe TRBD2 (6 bases). CDR1 is SNHLY and CDR2 is FYNNEI in the germline V gene. The CDR3 extends over 15 amino acids. V was pared by 8 bases and J by 4 bases, with 21 bases between. CDR3: CASGISGTRGYEQYV. Here the CDR3 DNA reads TGTGCCAGCGGGATTAGCGGAACTAGAGGGTACGAGCAGTACGTC.

The rearrangement joins TRBV7-3 to TRBJ2-7, with TRBD2 identical over 9 bases. The CDR3 covers 14 residues. After removal of 6 bases from V and 6 bases from J, the junction contained 9 bases not matched to a gene. Germline CDR1 reads SGHTA; CDR2 reads FQGTGA. This CDR3 is CASSPSGGTAEQYF. In DNA form, the CDR3 reads TGTGCCAGCAGTCCAAGCGGGGGGACCGCCGAGCAGTACTTC. Together with reference TRBV7-3 and TRBJ2-7, the CDR3 gives the full variable domain: GAGVSQTPSNKVTEKGKYVELRCDPISGHTALYWYRQSLGQGPEFLIYFQGTGAADDSGLPNDRFFAVRPEGSVSTLKIQRTERGDSAVYLCASSPSGGTAEQYFGPGTRLTVT.

This clonotype came up many times. The chain joins TRBV29-1 to TRBJ1-1; D call uncertain. The CDR3 contains 10 residues. CDR1 and CDR2 from the germline V gene are SQVTM and ANQGSEA. With 0 bases removed from V and 10 bases from J, the gap between germline ends came to 6 bases. The CDR3 loop reads CSVEDHGAFF. CDR3 DNA: TGCAGCGTTGAAGACCATGGAGCTTTCTTT. Complete variable domain (other parts from reference TRBV29-1 and TRBJ1-1): SAVISQKPSRDICQRGTSLTIQCQVDSQVTMMFWYRQQPGQSLTLIATANQGSEATYESGFVIDKFPISRPNLTFSTLTVSNMSPEDSSIYLCSVEDHGAFFGQGTRLTVV.

This clonotype was detected a few times. The chain recombines TRBV7-2 with TRBJ2-4; 7 bases match TRBD1. V lost 5 bases, J lost 0 bases, and 7 bases stayed unmatched. This CDR3 comprises 16 residues. Germline V gives CDR1 SGHTA, CDR2 FQGNSA. CDR3 sequence reads: CASSQRTGLAKNIQYF. The CDR3 coding sequence is TGTGCCAGCAGCCAGAGGACAGGACTAGCCAAAAACATTCAGTACTTC.

V is TRBV15 and J is TRBJ2-2; maybe TRBD2 (7 bases). The CDR3 has 16 amino acids. Germline lookup yields CDR1 LNHNV and CDR2 YYDKDF (reference sequence). V was trimmed by 0 bases and J by 7 bases, leaving 15 bases between them. The CDR3 region has the DNA TGTGCCACCAGCAGAGACGTACAGGGCGGGAGCGGGGAGCTGTTTTTT. This gives the protein CATSRDVQGGSGELFF.

Worth noting for this clonotype: A junction end diverges from the germline sequence, so it may reflect a read error. This chain joins TRBV12-3 or TRBV12-4 and TRBJ2-7; 10 nucleotides line up with TRBD2. CDR3 length: 15 amino acids. As DNA, the CDR3 is TGTGCCAGCAGCCCTGGGGGACTAGCGATCTACGAGCAGTACTTT. Its translation is CASSPGGLAIYEQYF.

The chain uses TRBV24-1 and TRBJ2-7; TRBD1 or TRBD2 may be the D gene (5 bases each). Trimming left V 4 bases short and J 7 bases short, with 13 bases between. CDR1 KGHDR and CDR2 SFDVKD come from the germline V gene. The CDR3 runs 13 residues. The CDR3 nucleotides read TGTGCCACCAGTGACACTAGGGGCTCTGAGCAGTACTTC. As protein: CATSDTRGSEQYF.

CDR3 nucleotide sequence: TGCAGTGCTAGAAACAGCGGGGGGGCCGGCTACAATGAGCAGTTCTTC. It specifies CSARNSGGAGYNEQFF. The genes are TRBV20-1 and TRBJ2-1; TRBD2 agrees at 10 bases. V lost 2 bases and J lost 3; bases outside the gene matches: 7. Germline CDR1 and CDR2: DFQATT and SNEGSKA (reference sequence). The CDR3 sequence is 16 residues long.

This clonotype was seen only a few times. This chain uses TRBV11-2 with TRBJ1-3; 9 nucleotides agree with TRBD1. This CDR3 region has 19 residues. V shed 5 bases, J shed 0 bases, and the junction held 14 bases outside the gene matches. Germline V gene lookup returns CDR1 SGHAT and CDR2 FQNNGV. CDR3 region: CASSRGTGRGMSSGNTIYF. The DNA of the CDR3 is TGTGCCAGCAGCCGAGGGACAGGGAGGGGAATGAGCTCTGGAAACACCATATATTTT.

This clonotype was found many times. The V and J genes are TRBV20-1 and TRBJ2-1; TRBD2 matches at 8 bases. Germline V gene data show CDR1 as DFQATT and CDR2 as SNEGSKA (reference sequence). CDR3 length: 13 residues. The CDR3 spells CRTSGGGRNEQFF. DNA of the CDR3: TGCAGAACCAGCGGGGGCGGCCGCAATGAGCAGTTCTTC.

The chain employs TRBV11-2 and TRBJ2-5; 8 bases map to TRBD1. This CDR3 comprises 18 residues. V shed 8 bases, J shed 2 bases, and the junction held 19 bases outside the gene matches. The germline CDR1 and CDR2 sequences are SGHAT and FQNNGV. CDR3 coding DNA: TGTGCCAGCTCGACCTCGGGACAGGCGAACCTCCTGCAAGAGACCCAGTACTTC. Its protein product is CASSTSGQANLLQETQYF.